The subject of this entry is one T cell receptor beta chain. These data originate in a study of blood T cell repertoires in COVID-19. As for the study in general: The United States, Italy and Spain supplied acute and convalescent COVID-19 samples. The cDNA or gDNA used as material had been derived from T cells, B-cell-depleted T cells, or PBMCs.

In the original workflow: Nucleated cell number was recorded as an estimate derived from reference gene primer amplification. The data were produced by immunoSEQ multiplex PCR, yet TCRdb's version contains in-frame clones alone and is incomplete. Clone size and V and J calls were adopted from that table, with D and trimming inferred from the DNA. The sample carries 200,000 to 300,000 clones, around 84% recorded once. CDR3 size: 11 residues. The J segment lost 6 bases and the V segment lost 10 bases, leaving 4 bases of the junction unmatched. CDR1 and CDR2 from the germline V gene are MDHEN and SYDVKM.

The specimen was peripheral blood. This sequence originates from a man aged 55 to 70 with acute or convalescent COVID-19. The gene calls are TRBV28 and TRBJ1-2; 8 bases fit TRBD1. CDR3 region: CATRTGNGYTF. Here the CDR3 DNA reads TGTGCCACCCGGACAGGGAATGGCTACACCTTC.